This T cell receptor (beta chain) was captured in a study of blood T cells in healthy people across ages. Points on this clonotype: Its antigen is not identified.

Study-level findings and limits: Unsorted PBMCs blocked a conclusive comparison of naive and antigen-experienced cells.

Per the germline V gene, CDR1 is MDHEN and CDR2 is SYDVKM. There are 15 residues in the CDR3. Trimming removed 3 bases at V and 4 bases at J, with 14 bases between. The second PCR ran about 6 to 12 cycles with a sample-barcoded 5' primer and J-beta primers. One entry per CDR3 protein, called by TCRdb with MiXCR from the 5' RACE reads. The sample holds about 800,000 distinct CDR3 sequences, around 25% seen once. Total RNA was isolated from each sample in quantities of at least 5.5 micrograms. The same sample was also used in a study of T cells of mothers and their children.

The specimen sequenced was blood. The V and J genes are TRBV28 and TRBJ2-3; maybe TRBD2 (5 bases). The sequence was obtained from a boy younger than 18 in good health. For the CDR3, the DNA is TGTGCCAGCAGTTTTGGGTCCGGTAGCGCAGATACGCAGTATTTT. It is translated as CASSFGSGSADTQYF.